What follows are 30 T cell receptor beta chains derived from one specimen sequenced in a study of cytomegalovirus exposure and HLA in healthy donors. This table comes from immunoSEQ multiplex PCR, and its TCRdb copy is limited to in-frame clones, with some not included. Here the sample spans some 200,000 clones, around 80% being singletons. The sequenced sample consisted of PBMCs. The source of these receptors is a woman aged 25-40 years in good health and CMV-seropositive.

V and J are TRBV18 and TRBJ2-3, with a weak D call TRBD1 (6 bases). The ends were cut back, 4 bases at V and 6 bases at J, with 17 bases in the middle. This CDR3 spans 15 amino acids. Germline CDR1 KGHSH, CDR2 LQKENI. This CDR3 reads CASSHRDARGDTQYF. In DNA form, the CDR3 reads TGTGCCAGCTCACACCGGGACGCCAGGGGCGATACGCAGTATTTT.

This chain connects TRBV11-2 to TRBJ2-3, with TRBD2 matching over 14 bases. The CDR3 consists of 16 residues. The V and J ends lost 4 bases and 3 bases, in that order; junction bases with no gene match: 3. Per germline, CDR1 SGHAT and CDR2 FQNNGV. Written as DNA, the CDR3 is TGTGCCAGCAGCTCGCGACTAGCGGGAGGGACAGATACGCAGTATTTT. Amino acids: CASSSRLAGGTDTQYF.

This clone showed up just a few times. The chain is built from TRBV14 and TRBJ2-5; 10 bases match TRBD2. CDR1 SGHDN and CDR2 FVKESK come from the germline V gene. The CDR3 totals 15 residues. V was clipped by 5 bases and J by 5 bases; unmatched bases: 8. CDR3 protein: CASSILAGARETQYF. The CDR3 region has the DNA TGTGCCAGCAGCATCCTAGCGGGAGCGCGGGAGACCCAGTACTTC.

The genes are TRBV6-1 and TRBJ2-1; 9 bases are shared with TRBD2. Trimming took 1 base from V and 12 from J; bases not matched to a gene: 10. This CDR3 has 15 residues. Germline lookup yields CDR1 MNHNS and CDR2 SASEGT. The CDR3, as DNA: TGTGCCAGCAGTGAAGAGGCGGGAGGGCAAATGGGGCAGTTCTTC. Protein sequence: CASSEEAGGQMGQFF.

The rearrangement uses TRBV27 and TRBJ2-7, with 8 positions matching TRBD1. Germline V gene lookup returns CDR1 MNHEY and CDR2 SMNVEV (reference sequence). The V and J ends lost 0 bases and 9 bases, in that order; junction bases with no gene match: 4. CDR3 length equals 13 residues. The CDR3 loop is CASSLSPGQGQYF. The CDR3 DNA is TGTGCCAGCAGTTTATCCCCCGGACAGGGGCAGTACTTC.

As DNA, the CDR3 is TGTGCCAGCAGTTTTTCCGCGACAGGGGACGAAAAACTGTTTTTT. This gives the protein CASSFSATGDEKLFF. The V gene is TRBV6-5, the J gene TRBJ1-4; 8 nucleotides agree with TRBD1. The V segment lost 4 bases and the J segment 8 bases; nucleotides outside the gene matches: 9. The CDR3 is 15 residues long. Germline V gene lookup returns CDR1 MNHEY and CDR2 SVGAGI.

This clone was detected only once. This chain uses TRBV7-6 with TRBJ2-1, with 8 bases matching TRBD1. The CDR3 runs to 18 residues. Looked up from germline, CDR1 is SGHVS and CDR2 is FNYEAQ. Trimming at V came to 3 bases and at J to 8 bases, leaving 18 bases not matched to a gene. The CDR3 sequence: CASSFSSGGGGRGHEQFF. As DNA, the CDR3 is TGTGCCAGCAGCTTCAGCTCAGGTGGAGGGGGCAGGGGGCATGAGCAGTTCTTC.

The chain couples TRBV29-1 to TRBJ2-1; D is possibly TRBD1 (5 bases). The CDR3 loop spans 12 amino acids. Germline values: CDR1 SQVTM, CDR2 ANQGSEA. Trimming took 3 bases from V and 5 from J, leaving 8 bases between them. Here the CDR3 DNA reads TGCAGCGTTGACAGGGCCAACAATGAGCAGTTCTTC. It yields the protein CSVDRANNEQFF.

The CDR3 coding sequence is TGTGCCAGCAGCTTAGTTGGTGGACAGCAAACCTACGAGCAGTACTTC. Translating it yields CASSLVGGQQTYEQYF. The chain has TRBV7-9 and TRBJ2-7, with D possibly TRBD1 on 6 matching bases. There are 16 residues in the CDR3. The V end lost 1 base, the J end lost 2 bases, and 15 bases lay between the germline ends. The V gene's germline CDR1 is SEHNR and CDR2 FQNEAQ (reference sequence).

The chain employs TRBV9 and TRBJ2-3, with 8 bases identical to TRBD2. This CDR3 has 16 amino acids. Germline lookup yields CDR1 SGDLS and CDR2 YYNGEE. J lost 4 bases, V lost 4 bases, and 11 bases had no gene match. The chain's CDR3 is CASSLGEAGVSDTQYF. CDR3 DNA: TGTGCCAGCAGCCTGGGGGAAGCGGGAGTCTCAGATACGCAGTATTTT.

The chain has TRBV5-1 and TRBJ2-5; D may be TRBD1 (6 bases). The germline gives CDR1 SGHRS, CDR2 YFSETQ. V lost 1 base and J 5 bases, leaving 18 bases between the germline ends. The CDR3 contains 16 residues. The CDR3 here is CASSLSIWGRGETQYF. The CDR3 DNA follows: TGCGCCAGCAGCTTGTCGATCTGGGGGCGCGGGGAGACCCAGTACTTC.

This sequence joins TRBV29-1 and TRBJ2-3; TRBD2 might be the D (5 bases). Trimming stripped 3 bases from V and 2 bases from J, with 12 bases between. CDR1 and CDR2 (germline): SQVTM, ANQGSEA. This CDR3 is 14 amino acids long. CDR3 amino acids: CSVEGSAYTDTQYF. CDR3 nucleotides: TGCAGCGTTGAGGGTAGCGCCTACACAGATACGCAGTATTTT.

The chain's CDR3 is CASSIEGGQPQHF. The CDR3 bases are TGTGCCAGCAGCATCGAAGGGGGTCAGCCCCAGCATTTT. This rearrangement joins TRBV7-9 to TRBJ1-5, with D perhaps TRBD1 (6 bases). CDR3 size: 13 residues. V lost 5 bases and J lost 6, with 11 bases in between. Germline loops: CDR1 SEHNR, CDR2 FQNEAQ (reference sequence). The full variable domain, its missing parts supplied by reference TRBV7-9 and TRBJ1-5, is DTGVSQNPRHKITKRGQNVTFRCDPISEHNRLYWYRQTLGQGPEFLTYFQNEAQLEKSRLLSDRFSAERPKGSFSTLEIQRTEQGDSAMYLCASSIEGGQPQHFGDGTRLSIL.

This clone was detected only a few times. The V and J genes are TRBV7-2 and TRBJ1-2; the D gene is possibly TRBD1 (6 bases). The length of the CDR3 is 11 residues. The V gene lost 4 bases and the J gene lost 7 bases, with 7 bases spanning the gap. Germline V CDR1 and CDR2: SGHTA, FQGNSA. The CDR3 reads CASSSGVGYTF. CDR3 nucleotides: TGTGCCAGCAGCTCAGGGGTTGGCTACACCTTC.

J is TRBJ2-3 and V is TRBV27; D gene unclear. The ends were cut back, 8 bases at V and 2 bases at J, with 8 bases in the middle. CDR3 length equals 12 residues. Germline-derived CDR1 and CDR2 are MNHEY and SMNVEV (reference sequence). The CDR3 DNA is TGTGCCAGCGGCTGGCTCACAGATACGCAGTATTTT. Translated, it gives CASGWLTDTQYF.

V gene TRBV5-1 combines with J gene TRBJ2-7; the D gene is possibly TRBD1 (6 bases). In germline, CDR1 is SGHRS, CDR2 YFSETQ. Trimming shortened V by 0 bases and J by 3 bases, and 10 bases separated the two germline ends. The CDR3 covers 14 residues. CDR3 nucleotides: TGCGCCAGCAGCTTGGAGGCAGGGGACTACGAGCAGTACTTC. It specifies CASSLEAGDYEQYF.

This clone has only one observation. The gene calls are TRBV14 and TRBJ1-1, with D possibly matching TRBD1 (6 bases). CDR1 SGHDN and CDR2 FVKESK come from the germline V gene. This CDR3 has 14 amino acids. The ends were cut back, 5 bases at V and 1 base at J, with 11 bases in the middle. CDR3 amino acids: CASSFRTANTEAFF. The CDR3 region has the DNA TGTGCCAGCAGCTTCCGGACAGCGAACACTGAAGCTTTCTTT.

The rearrangement links TRBV29-1 to TRBJ2-1; 10 bases are a match to TRBD2. Germline CDR1 SQVTM, CDR2 ANQGSEA. Germline trimming cut 8 bases from V and 0 bases from J; bases unmatched to any gene: 13. This CDR3 has 17 residues. The CDR3 DNA reads TGCAGCTTCTTAGCACCTAGCGGGGGTAGCTCCTACAATGAGCAGTTCTTC. It is translated as CSFLAPSGGSSYNEQFF.

The CDR3 protein is CASSPQTGTNYGYTF. CDR3 sequence (DNA): TGTGCCAGCAGCCCCCAGACAGGGACTAACTATGGCTACACCTTC. This sequence joins TRBV6-5 and TRBJ1-2, with TRBD1 matching 7 bases. This CDR3 is built from 15 residues. The ends lost 6 bases at V and 0 bases at J; junction bases unmatched: 7. Germline loops: CDR1 MNHEY, CDR2 SVGAGI.

V gene TRBV6-5 combines with J gene TRBJ2-2, with D possibly TRBD2 on 5 matching bases. Trimming left V 2 bases short and J 6 bases short, with 10 bases between. The CDR3 has 14 amino acids. The V gene's germline CDR1 is MNHEY and CDR2 SVGAGI. The CDR3 here is CASSYPSPAGELFF. CDR3 DNA: TGTGCCAGCAGTTACCCTAGCCCTGCCGGGGAGCTGTTTTTT.

The V gene is TRBV25-1, the J gene TRBJ1-4; possible D gene TRBD1, 6 bases. Germline CDR1 reads MGHDK; CDR2 reads SYGVNS. CDR3 length: 15 residues. The V and J ends lost 3 bases and 8 bases respectively, with 16 bases between them. The CDR3 DNA is TGTGCCAGCAGTGATTGGAGCAGGGGCGTCGAAAAACTGTTTTTT. Translating it yields CASSDWSRGVEKLFF. Full variable domain (remainder filled in from reference TRBV25-1 and TRBJ1-4): EADIYQTPRYLVIGTGKKITLECSQTMGHDKMYWYQQDPGMELHLIHYSYGVNSTEKGDLSSESTVSRIRTEHFPLTLESARPSHTSQYLCASSDWSRGVEKLFFGSGTQLSVL.

V and J are TRBV30 and TRBJ1-2, with a tentative D call TRBD1 (6 bases). CDR1 and CDR2 from the germline V gene are GTSNPN and SVGIG (reference sequence). V lost 4 bases and J 1 base, leaving 16 bases between the germline ends. The CDR3 length is 15 residues. The CDR3 loop reads CAWTFGAGVNYGYTF. CDR3 nucleotide sequence: TGTGCCTGGACCTTTGGGGCAGGGGTTAACTATGGCTACACCTTC. Supplemented by reference TRBV30 and TRBJ1-2, the full variable domain reads SQTIHQWPATLVQPVGSPLSLECTVEGTSNPNLYWYRQAAGRGLQLLFYSVGIGQISSEVPQNLSASRPQDRQFILSSKKLLLSDSGFYLCAWTFGAGVNYGYTFGSGTRLTVV.

The V gene is TRBV5-6, the J gene TRBJ1-5; perhaps TRBD1 as D (5 bases). CDR1 SGHDT and CDR2 YYEEEE come from the germline V gene. The CDR3 has 15 amino acids. The V gene lost 4 bases and the J gene lost 1 base, with 12 bases spanning the gap. The CDR3 sequence: CASSVRGSSNQPQHF. The CDR3 nucleotides read TGTGCCAGCAGCGTAAGGGGTTCAAGCAATCAGCCCCAGCATTTT.

The V call is TRBV6-5, the J call TRBJ1-1; the match to TRBD1 covers 9 bases. With 6 bases clipped from V and 5 bases from J, the junction kept 10 bases outside the gene matches. CDR1 and CDR2 (germline): MNHEY, SVGAGI. This CDR3 has 15 amino acids. In DNA form, the CDR3 reads TGTGCCAGCAGCCCGCCGGGACAGGGTGGGACTGAAGCTTTCTTT. It yields the protein CASSPPGQGGTEAFF.

This clone was observed once. The chain couples TRBV2 to TRBJ1-2, with TRBD1 identical over 9 bases. Per the germline V gene, CDR1 is SNHLY and CDR2 is FYNNEI. Trimming took 6 bases from V and 6 from J; bases not matched to a gene: 11. CDR3 length: 15 residues. The CDR3 DNA reads as TGTGCCAGCAGCCTGACAGGGGGGGGATATAATGGCTACACCTTC. Its protein product is CASSLTGGGYNGYTF.

The chain recombines TRBV11-2 with TRBJ2-7, with 10 nucleotides matching TRBD2. The germline gives CDR1 SGHAT, CDR2 FQNNGV. V lost 6 bases to trimming and J lost 4 bases; unmatched junction nucleotides: 9. This CDR3 has 15 amino acids. CDR3 residues: CASSSLAGGRYEQYF. CDR3 DNA sequence: TGTGCCAGCAGTTCTTTAGCGGGAGGACGTTACGAGCAGTACTTC. The full variable domain, completed using reference TRBV11-2 and TRBJ2-7, is EAGVAQSPRYKIIEKRQSVAFWCNPISGHATLYWYQQILGQGPKLLIQFQNNGVVDDSQLPKDRFSAERLKGVDSTLKIQPAKLEDSAVYLCASSSLAGGRYEQYFGPGTRLTVT.

V and J are TRBV5-1 and TRBJ2-7, with 7 positions matching TRBD2. V lost 2 bases, J lost 3 bases, and 17 bases stayed unmatched. The CDR3 totals 18 residues. Germline CDR1 reads SGHRS; CDR2 reads YFSETQ. DNA for the CDR3: TGCGCCAGCAGCTTAGTCCGGGGGGATAGGACTACGTTCTACGAGCAGTACTTC. Translation gives CASSLVRGDRTTFYEQYF. Drawing the rest from reference TRBV5-1 and TRBJ2-7, the complete variable domain is KAGVTQTPRYLIKTRGQQVTLSCSPISGHRSVSWYQQTPGQGLQFLFEYFSETQRNKGNFPGRFSGRQFSNSRSEMNVSTLELGDSALYLCASSLVRGDRTTFYEQYFGPGTRLTVT.

The chain links TRBV6-5 to TRBJ2-1; 7 bases are shared with TRBD2. The V gene's germline CDR1 is MNHEY and CDR2 SVGAGI. The CDR3 has 14 residues. V trimming: 6 bases; J trimming: 10 bases; junction bases outside the gene matches: 12. CDR3 amino acids: CASSYRPRAGEQFF. The CDR3, as DNA: TGTGCCAGCAGCTACAGGCCTAGAGCGGGGGAGCAGTTCTTC.

This chain connects TRBV2 to TRBJ2-2, with 13 bases matching TRBD2. Germline lookup yields CDR1 SNHLY and CDR2 FYNNEI. CDR3 size: 15 residues. Germline trimming cut 4 bases from V and 6 bases from J; bases unmatched to any gene: 2. The CDR3: CASSGTSGSPGELFF. The CDR3, as DNA: TGTGCCAGCAGTGGGACTAGCGGGAGTCCCGGGGAGCTGTTTTTT.

This clone was detected once. The chain employs TRBV19 and TRBJ2-1; TRBD1 might be the D (5 bases). Per the germline V gene, CDR1 is LNHDA and CDR2 is SQIVND (reference sequence). The CDR3 is 13 residues long. The ends were cut back, 2 bases at V and 12 bases at J, with 14 bases in the middle. CDR3 bases: TGTGCCAGTAGTATAAGTTTCACGACAGCGCAGTTCTTC. This translates into CASSISFTTAQFF.